This paragraph reports one T cell receptor beta chain. Antigen specificity is unknown. The CDR3 has 13 amino acids. The V gene's germline CDR1 is SNHLY and CDR2 FYNNEI. Trimming removed 7 bases from V and 9 bases from J; junction bases left unmatched: 9. Treatment denoted: approximately nine-day PBMC culture with coronavirus spike peptide pools or control peptides (ViraFEST assay). The data belong to a study of vaccination and CD4 T cells after COVID-19. Study-level background: The convalescents were made up of six males and four females, two of whom were Hispanic. SARS-CoV-2, HCoV-NL63, HCoV-OC43 and HCoV-229E supplied the overlapping spike peptides used to stimulate cells.

The Oncomine TCR Beta short-read assay sequenced DNA from cultured CD4+ T cells. TCRdb re-called the PCR reads through MiXCR, storing one row per CDR3 protein. Here the sample spans over 14,000 distinct CDR3 sequences, under 60% being singletons. The receptor was derived from a human donor who had recovered from COVID-19. Sequenced material: CD4+ T cells from blood, cultured in vitro. This sequence joins TRBV2 and TRBJ2-1, with TRBD2 matching 7 bases. The CDR3 bases are TGTGCCAGCAAGGTCGACGGCGGGGGTGAGCAGTTCTTC. Residues: CASKVDGGGEQFF.